The 2 T cell receptor beta chains presented below share a single source sample, sequenced in a study of blood T cells in healthy people across ages. Then a second PCR, running roughly 7 to 11 cycles, was carried out with a sample-barcoded 5' primer and a J-beta primer mix. TCRdb passed the 5' RACE reads through MiXCR, listing each CDR3 protein once. The table records just over 1 million distinct CDR3 sequences, around 43% of them present only once. What was sequenced was blood. The receptors derive from a woman in her fifties or sixties in good health.

Only a few counts were recorded for this clonotype. This chain uses TRBV3-1 with TRBJ2-7; 8 bases align to TRBD2. The trim removed 0 bases at V and 2 bases at J, leaving 6 bases unmatched. Germline assignment: CDR1 LGHDT and CDR2 YNNKEL (reference sequence). This CDR3 has 16 amino acids. DNA for the CDR3: TGTGCCAGCAGCCAAGATCGACGGGAGGGCCCCTACGAGCAGTACTTC. Translation: CASSQDRREGPYEQYF.

The chain recombines TRBV2 with TRBJ1-1, with 8 positions matching TRBD1. CDR1 SNHLY and CDR2 FYNNEI come from the germline V gene. Unmatched junction bases numbered 7, after V lost 5 bases and J lost 5 bases. This CDR3 is built from 14 residues. The CDR3 DNA follows: TGTGCCAGCAGTTATGAGACAGGGGTAACTGAAGCTTTCTTT. Translating gives CASSYETGVTEAFF. Looking up the rest from reference TRBV2 and TRBJ1-1 gives the full variable domain: EPEVTQTPSHQVTQMGQEVILRCVPISNHLYFYWYRQILGQKVEFLVSFYNNEISEKSEIFDDQFSVERPDGSNFTLKIRSTKLEDSAMYFCASSYETGVTEAFFGQGTRLTVV.